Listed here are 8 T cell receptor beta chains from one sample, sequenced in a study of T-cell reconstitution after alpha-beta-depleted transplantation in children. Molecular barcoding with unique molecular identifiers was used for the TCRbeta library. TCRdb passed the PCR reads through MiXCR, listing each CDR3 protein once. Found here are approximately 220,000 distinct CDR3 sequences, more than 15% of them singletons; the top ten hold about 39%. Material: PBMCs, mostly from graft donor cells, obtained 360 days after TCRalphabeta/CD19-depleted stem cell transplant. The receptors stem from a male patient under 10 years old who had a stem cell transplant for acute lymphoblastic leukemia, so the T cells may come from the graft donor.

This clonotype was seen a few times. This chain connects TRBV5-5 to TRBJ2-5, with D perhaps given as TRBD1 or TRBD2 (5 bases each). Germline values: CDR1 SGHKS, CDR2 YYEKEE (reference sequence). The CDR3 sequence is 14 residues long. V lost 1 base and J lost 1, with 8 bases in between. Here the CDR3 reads CASSLIGGQETQYF. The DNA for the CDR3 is TGTGCCAGCAGCTTGATTGGGGGCCAAGAGACCCAGTACTTC.

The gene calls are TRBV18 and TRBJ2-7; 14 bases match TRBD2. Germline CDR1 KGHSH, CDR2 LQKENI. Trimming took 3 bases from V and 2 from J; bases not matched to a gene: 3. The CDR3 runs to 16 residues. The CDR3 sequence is CASSPGTSGGTYEQYF. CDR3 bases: TGTGCCAGCTCACCGGGGACTAGCGGGGGAACCTACGAGCAGTACTTC.

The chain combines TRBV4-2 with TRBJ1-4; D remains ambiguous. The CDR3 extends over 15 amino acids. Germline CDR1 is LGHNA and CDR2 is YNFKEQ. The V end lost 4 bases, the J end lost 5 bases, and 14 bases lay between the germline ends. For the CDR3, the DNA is TGTGCCAGCAGCCCCGGGGATGGACGAAATGAAAAACTGTTTTTT. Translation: CASSPGDGRNEKLFF.

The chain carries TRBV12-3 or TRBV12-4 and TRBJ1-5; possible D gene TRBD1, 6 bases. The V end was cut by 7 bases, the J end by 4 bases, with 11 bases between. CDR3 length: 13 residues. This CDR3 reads CASNPTGNQPQHF. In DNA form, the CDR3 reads TGTGCCAGCAATCCGACAGGTAATCAGCCCCAGCATTTT.

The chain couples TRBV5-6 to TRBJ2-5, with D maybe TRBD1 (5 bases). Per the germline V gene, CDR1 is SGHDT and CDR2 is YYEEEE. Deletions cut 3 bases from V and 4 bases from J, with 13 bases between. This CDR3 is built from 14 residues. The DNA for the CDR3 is TGTGCCAGCAGCTACAAAGGGGTAGGAGAGACCCAGTACTTC. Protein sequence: CASSYKGVGETQYF.

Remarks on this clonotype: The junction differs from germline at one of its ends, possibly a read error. This chain's CDR3 is CACSGIEPNEQFF. In DNA form, the CDR3 reads TGTGCCTGCAGTGGGATCGAACCCAATGAGCAGTTCTTC. The chain is built from TRBV2 and TRBJ2-1; D remains unclear. Germline V lookup: CDR1 SNHLY, CDR2 FYNNEI. CDR3 length: 13 amino acids.

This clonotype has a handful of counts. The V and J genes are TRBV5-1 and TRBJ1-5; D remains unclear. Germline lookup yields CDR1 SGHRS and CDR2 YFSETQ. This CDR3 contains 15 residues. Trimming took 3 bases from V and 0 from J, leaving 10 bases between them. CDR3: CASSYRGGSNQPQHF. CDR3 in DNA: TGCGCCAGCAGCTACCGTGGAGGTAGCAATCAGCCCCAGCATTTT.

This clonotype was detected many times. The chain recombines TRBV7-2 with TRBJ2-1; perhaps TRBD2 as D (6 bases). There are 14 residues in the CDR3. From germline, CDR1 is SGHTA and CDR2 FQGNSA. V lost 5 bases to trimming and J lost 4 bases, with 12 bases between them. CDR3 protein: CASSTQGGYNEQFF. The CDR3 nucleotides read TGTGCCAGCAGCACTCAGGGAGGATACAATGAGCAGTTCTTC.